These 20 T cell receptor beta chains were all obtained from the same sample, sequenced in a study of breast tumors, draining lymph nodes, adjacent tissues. Axillary draining lymph nodes of breast cancer patients supplied the node samples. TCRdb re-derived calls from the multiplex PCR reads in MiXCR, one entry per CDR3 protein. The sample lists roughly 110,000 distinct CDR3 sequences, approximately 28% occurring once. The sequenced sample consisted of axillary lymph node tissue. The origin of the receptors is a female donor with breast cancer. Some clones in this sample may be carry-over from other donors' samples.

This clonotype was counted ten times or more. The junction differs from germline at one of its ends, possibly a read error. The chain carries TRBV7-3 and TRBJ2-1; D is uncertain. CDR3 length: 14 residues. Germline CDR1 is SGHTA and CDR2 is FQGTGA. CDR3 sequence reads: CASSLGDGPNEQFF. CDR3 in DNA: TGTGCCAGCAGCTTAGGGGATGGGCCCAATGAGCAATTCTTC.

This clonotype came up many times. This rearrangement joins TRBV29-1 to TRBJ1-6; perhaps TRBD1 as D (5 bases). Germline CDR1 reads SQVTM; CDR2 reads ANQGSEA. Deletions cut 6 bases from V and 7 bases from J, with 10 bases between. The CDR3 has 12 amino acids. For the CDR3, the DNA is TGCAGCGTGGGACTTCCCAATTCACCCCTCCACTTT. Amino acid sequence: CSVGLPNSPLHF.

In this sample, this clonotype turned up many times. V usage is TRBV27 and J usage is TRBJ1-2; tentative D call: TRBD1 (5 bases). Trimming stripped 2 bases from V and 0 bases from J, with 13 bases between. The CDR3 spans 16 residues. Germline V lookup: CDR1 MNHEY, CDR2 SMNVEV (reference sequence). This CDR3 reads CASSLEGTGANYGYTF. The DNA for the CDR3 is TGTGCCAGCAGTTTAGAAGGAACAGGAGCTAACTATGGCTACACCTTC.

This clonotype was observed many times. The germline gene is not matched at one end of the junction; a read error may be the cause. The chain carries TRBV6-7 and TRBJ2-7, with D unresolved. TRBV6-7 is annotated as an ORF whose role is uncertain. This CDR3 is 13 amino acids long. The CDR3 here is CASSHSSKYEQYF. The CDR3 DNA reads TGTGCCAGCAGTCACTCGAGTAAGTACGAGCAGTACTTC.

This clonotype was seen at least ten times. The genes are TRBV5-6 and TRBJ2-2, with TRBD1 matching over 8 bases. The CDR3 totals 15 residues. Trimming at V came to 6 bases and at J to 6 bases, leaving 10 bases not matched to a gene. Germline-derived CDR1 and CDR2 are SGHDT and YYEEEE. CDR3 region: CASIGTGAPAGELFF. CDR3 bases: TGTGCCAGCATCGGGACAGGCGCCCCCGCCGGGGAGCTGTTTTTT.

The chain uses TRBV5-1 and TRBJ1-2; 7 bases line up with TRBD1. There are 14 residues in the CDR3. Germline CDR1 and CDR2: SGHRS and YFSETQ. J lost 3 bases, V lost 4 bases, and 6 bases had no gene match. The CDR3: CASSLPGTDYGYTF. The CDR3 bases are TGCGCCAGCAGCCTCCCGGGGACAGACTATGGCTACACCTTC. The full variable domain, its missing parts supplied by reference TRBV5-1 and TRBJ1-2, is KAGVTQTPRYLIKTRGQQVTLSCSPISGHRSVSWYQQTPGQGLQFLFEYFSETQRNKGNFPGRFSGRQFSNSRSEMNVSTLELGDSALYLCASSLPGTDYGYTFGSGTRLTVV.

At least ten counts were recorded for this clonotype. The chain uses TRBV7-9 and TRBJ2-2; D may correspond to TRBD1 or TRBD2 (5 bases each). The CDR3 runs to 17 residues. Germline values: CDR1 SEHNR, CDR2 FQNEAQ (reference sequence). The V end was cut by 1 base, the J end by 2 bases, with 14 bases between. This chain's CDR3 is CASSLGRGELNTGELFF. The CDR3 nucleotides read TGTGCCAGCAGCTTAGGAAGGGGAGAATTAAACACCGGGGAGCTGTTTTTT.

The rearrangement joins TRBV18 to TRBJ1-1; unclear D gene. V was shortened by 4 bases and J by 7 bases, with 10 bases between the two germline ends. The CDR3 covers 12 residues. CDR1 and CDR2 from the germline V gene are KGHSH and LQKENI. The CDR3 spells CASSQTAYEAFF. CDR3 nucleotide sequence: TGTGCCAGCTCACAGACGGCTTATGAAGCTTTCTTT.

The table lists this clonotype with many counts. This chain links TRBV28 with TRBJ1-4; TRBD1 might be the D (6 bases). V gave up 8 bases and J gave up 12 bases, with 13 bases separating them. The CDR3 sequence is 11 residues long. Germline V lookup: CDR1 MDHEN, CDR2 SYDVKM. The CDR3 sequence is CASGTGRELFF. The CDR3 region has the DNA TGTGCCAGCGGCACAGGGAGGGAACTGTTTTTT. The whole variable domain, remainder taken from reference TRBV28 and TRBJ1-4, is DVKVTQSSRYLVKRTGEKVFLECVQDMDHENMFWYRQDPGLGLRLIYFSYDVKMKEKGDIPEGYSVSREKKERFSLILESASTNQTSMYLCASGTGRELFFGSGTQLSVL.

The rearrangement links TRBV20-1 to TRBJ2-1; 11 nucleotides line up with TRBD2. Germline V gene lookup returns CDR1 DFQATT and CDR2 SNEGSKA (reference sequence). CDR3 length: 16 amino acids. Trimming removed 3 bases from V and 7 bases from J; junction bases left unmatched: 11. The CDR3 DNA follows: TGCAGTGCTAGGTTTACTAGCGGGAGTGGTCGGAATGAGCAGTTCTTC. Protein: CSARFTSGSGRNEQFF.

This rearrangement joins TRBV20-1 to TRBJ2-3; D is perhaps TRBD2 (6 bases). CDR1 and CDR2 from the germline V gene are DFQATT and SNEGSKA (reference sequence). The V gene lost 3 bases and the J gene lost 11 bases, with 9 bases spanning the gap. The CDR3 runs 10 residues. In DNA form, the CDR3 reads TGCAGTGCTAGCGGGGGAGTGCAGTATTTT. It yields the protein CSASGGVQYF.

A few counts support this clonotype. The chain uses TRBV6-6 and TRBJ1-4, with TRBD1 identical over 7 bases. The CDR3 is 15 amino acids. V dropped 5 bases and J dropped 6; count of bases not matched to a gene: 9. Germline V CDR1 and CDR2: MNHNY, SVGAGI (reference sequence). CDR3 protein: CASSHAPTGYEKLFF. The CDR3 DNA sequence: TGTGCCAGCAGTCACGCTCCGACAGGGTATGAAAAACTGTTTTTT.

This clonotype was detected many times. The chain has TRBV7-3 and TRBJ1-5; tentatively, D is TRBD1 (5 bases). Germline lookup yields CDR1 SGHTA and CDR2 FQGTGA. The ends were cut back, 5 bases at V and 4 bases at J, with 12 bases in the middle. The CDR3 contains 14 residues. CDR3 sequence: CASSPHGGNQPQHF. The CDR3, as DNA: TGTGCCAGCAGCCCCCACGGGGGTAATCAGCCCCAGCATTTT.

This clonotype was counted only a few times. This sequence joins TRBV5-1 and TRBJ2-5; 8 bases map to TRBD1. V trimming: 2 bases; J trimming: 8 bases; junction bases outside the gene matches: 8. The CDR3 runs 14 residues. Germline V gene data show CDR1 as SGHRS and CDR2 as YFSETQ. CDR3 amino acids: CASSLGQGPDTQYF. Here the CDR3 DNA reads TGCGCCAGCAGCTTAGGACAGGGCCCTGACACCCAGTACTTC.

About this clonotype itself: An end of the junction does not agree with germline; a read error may underlie this. The DNA of the CDR3 is TGTACCAGCAGCCCCCACGTCCCGGAGACCAAGTACTTC. Residues: CTSSPHVPETKYF. The chain employs TRBV7-9 and TRBJ2-5; D gene ambiguous. Germline V CDR1 and CDR2: SEHNR, FQNEAQ (reference sequence). The CDR3 covers 13 residues.

As concerns this clonotype: The germline gene is not matched at one end of the junction; a read error may be the cause. The chain combines TRBV7-2 with TRBJ2-6, with 8 nucleotides matching TRBD2. Germline V CDR1 and CDR2: SGHTA, FQGNSA. This CDR3 has 11 residues. The CDR3 DNA is TGTGCCTCGGGGGGGGACAACGTCCTGACTTTC. Amino acids: CASGGDNVLTF.

This clonotype has a count of ten or more. J is TRBJ2-7 and V is TRBV12-3 or TRBV12-4, with 9 positions matching TRBD2. The CDR3 has 15 amino acids. With 3 bases clipped from V and 4 bases from J, the junction kept 7 bases outside the gene matches. In DNA, the CDR3 is TGTGCCAGCAGTTTGGGGGCGGGAGGGCAATACGAGCAGTACTTC. This codes for CASSLGAGGQYEQYF.

This chain connects TRBV24-1 to TRBJ2-7; 9 bases agree with TRBD1. The CDR3 spans 14 residues. Germline-derived CDR1 and CDR2 are KGHDR and SFDVKD. The V gene end was trimmed by 11 bases and the J gene end by 4 bases; junction bases not matched to a gene: 11. Here the CDR3 reads CAIRMTGGEYEQYF. The CDR3 nucleotides are TGTGCCATTCGGATGACAGGGGGTGAGTACGAGCAGTACTTC.

J is TRBJ1-2 and V is TRBV10-3, with 7 bases matching TRBD1. Unmatched junction bases numbered 4, after V lost 3 bases and J lost 6 bases. The CDR3 extends over 13 amino acids. Germline-derived CDR1 and CDR2 are ENHRY and SYGVKD. The CDR3 loop reads CAISESGTDGYTF. In DNA form, the CDR3 reads TGTGCCATCAGTGAATCCGGGACAGATGGCTACACCTTC.

A note on this clonotype: Given a much more abundant clone one base away, this may be a read error. In this CDR3 the conserved last residue, phenylalanine or tryptophan, is missing, so a read error is likely. The rearrangement links TRBV6-5 to TRBJ2-3; TRBD2 aligns across 7 bases. This CDR3 comprises 16 residues. CDR1 and CDR2 from the germline V gene are MNHEY and SVGAGI. J gave up 6 bases and V 2 bases, and 11 bases lay outside the gene matches. CDR3 sequence (DNA): TGTGCCAGCAGTTACACGGCGGGAGTAAGGAAGGATACGCAGTATTCT. Translation: CASSYTAGVRKDTQYS.